The sequence of this TCR beta chain was determined in a study of CD8+CD57+ T cells in acquired aplastic anemia. Study details: On average, sorted CD4+ and CD8+ cells gave 3 to 3.5 ug of DNA. Study-wide results and caveats: Patients and controls had CD8+ Simpson's diversity values that were not significantly distinct. Patients had twenty-nine CD8+ CDR3 sequences in common with controls (the shared set).

Germline V gene lookup returns CDR1 SGHAT and CDR2 FQNNGV. The V end was cut by 6 bases, the J end by 5 bases, with 25 bases between. The CDR3 has 17 residues. In patients chosen for sequencing, flow cytometry had shown CD8+CD57+ cell expansion. This clonotype has at least ten counts. Its target is unknown. Genomic DNA, the template, was used for profiling of the TCR beta VDJ and CDR3. In TCRdb, the reads were re-called with MiXCR into one record per CDR3 protein. The sample includes around 220,000 distinct CDR3 sequences, roughly 53% seen only once; the top ten take 20%. The TCR comes from a human donor with aplastic anemia. The V call is TRBV11-2, the J call TRBJ1-2; D is possibly TRBD1 (5 bases). Sequencing was carried out using sorted CD4+, CD8+, or CD8+CD57+ T cells (not recorded which) from PBMCs. CDR3 sequence: CASSPPGTGFAKYGYTF. In DNA, the CDR3 is TGTGCCAGCAGTCCACCCGGGACGGGGTTCGCGAAATATGGCTACACCTTC.